This T cell receptor beta chain comes out of a study of T cell responses to AZD1222 COVID-19 vaccine (dated by TCRdb to the early 2020s). Turning to the overall study: AZD1222 recipients whose second dose came at about 4 weeks and those whose second dose came at about 12 weeks were combined into one group, since spike-specific TCR depth and breadth did not differ between the two schedules. A total of 233 trial participants underwent TCR sequencing, of whom some 210 received two doses of AZD1222 and around 25 received two doses of the MenACWY control vaccine. Trial participants were enrolled by age into subgroups of 18-55, 56-69 and 70-plus years, and around 140, 26 and 57 TCR-sequenced participants, respectively, were included in these subgroups. The paper's findings and limits, for the study overall: Reportedly, almost half of the unique spike-specific TCRs recognized epitopes lying outside the regions that are mutated in the B.1.351 and B.1.1.7 variants. Participants were mostly white British, with more females than males. The authors suggested clonal diversity may have been underestimated. Conclusions about previously exposed vaccinees were limited because only six AZD1222 recipients were SARS-CoV-2 seropositive at baseline. No day 14 peak-response samples were available, so repertoires were characterized only after the peak T cell response. The 56-69-year group was small, and its depth increase did not reach significance, likely because of low power. Spike-specific TCR breadth and depth rose significantly after two AZD1222 doses compared with day 0 and with MenACWY recipients. CD4 TCRs associated with the vaccine covered the entire spike protein, and the dominant responses were in regions 160-218 and 743-854.

The CDR3 regions of human TCRbeta chains were analyzed by immunosequencing. The paper's processing steps were these. Repertoire TCRs were checked for matches against a reference library of SARS-CoV-2-specific TCRs that had been generated using the MIRA antigen-specificity platform. Breadth was defined as the fraction of unique TCRs that were SARS-CoV-2-associated. Depth was defined as the fraction of total T cells that were SARS-CoV-2-associated. Using the MIRA data, each spike-specific TCR was mapped to the spike region that the TCR reacts to and placed in a CD4 or CD8 class. Log10-transformed breadth and depth values were compared by one-way ANOVA with Sidak's multiple comparisons tests. TCRdb holds this immuneACCESS table with in-frame rearrangements only. Some clones are missing; in checked studies, unresolved V genes explain under half, and the rest has no known cause. From that table come the V and J calls and clone size; the DNA was used to work out D and trimming. Within this sample are 75,000 to 100,000 clones, with 70% to 90% of them counted one time only. The top ten clonotypes cover about 2.9% of the sample.

The time point label, as the study defines it: baseline before first vaccination. Samples from vaccinated people were obtained from the UK trials COV001 and COV002, which included a single-blind randomized controlled phase 2/3 trial of AZD1222 (ChAdOx1 nCoV-19) in healthy adults. Trial participant PBMC samples were collected at day 0 and day 28 after the second dose for TCRbeta chain sequencing. The germline V gene supplies CDR1 SGHRS and CDR2 YFSETQ. Counted from cysteine to phenylalanine, this CDR3 has 15 amino acids. Of all the DNA, just the CDR3 is kept, 45 bases in frame from base 1. After removal of 4 bases from V and 5 bases from J, the junction retains 8 bases not matched to a gene. Regarding this clone: Its antigen has not been determined. Base qualities were left out, and no much larger clone turns up one base away.

The starting material was peripheral blood, obtained on day 0 of AZD1222 vaccination. The TCR sequence derives from an adult in good health. The sequence is built from TRBV5-1 and TRBJ2-5; 10 nucleotides in the junction match TRBD1. The nucleotides are TGCGCCAGCAGCCTGTCCGGGACAGGGGACGAGACCCAGTACTTC. Its translation is CASSLSGTGDETQYF. Full variable domain (CDR3 extended with the reference TRBV5-1 and TRBJ2-5 proteins): KAGVTQTPRYLIKTRGQQVTLSCSPISGHRSVSWYQQTPGQGLQFLFEYFSETQRNKGNFPGRFSGRQFSNSRSEMNVSTLELGDSALYLCASSLSGTGDETQYFGPGTRLLVL.